These 5 T cell receptor beta chains came from one sample sequenced in a study of cytomegalovirus exposure and HLA in healthy donors. Both 60 Vbeta primers and 13 Jbeta primers went into the PCR. TCRdb's table, derived via immunoSEQ multiplex PCR, lists solely in-frame clones and lacks some. The data contain about 160,000 clones, more than 75% of them singletons. The sample was PBMCs. These receptors all stem from a man aged 18 to 30 in good health and CMV-seropositive.

The chain recombines TRBV6-6 with TRBJ2-1; D is ambiguous. V was shortened by 4 bases and J by 4 bases, with 11 bases between the two germline ends. The CDR3 is 14 residues long. Germline loops: CDR1 MNHNY, CDR2 SVGAGI (reference sequence). In DNA form, the CDR3 reads TGTGCCAGCAGTTCCGAGACACCTTACAATGAGCAGTTCTTC. It codes for CASSSETPYNEQFF.

This chain joins TRBV2 and TRBJ1-5, with TRBD1 matching over 7 bases. J lost 6 bases, V lost 3 bases, and 5 bases had no gene match. The CDR3 covers 14 residues. In germline, CDR1 is SNHLY, CDR2 FYNNEI. The CDR3 DNA is TGTGCCAGCAGTGATCAGGGGGTGAGTCAGCCCCAGCATTTT. This sequence encodes CASSDQGVSQPQHF.

CDR3 in amino acids: CASSTSGQRDQPQHF. The CDR3 coding sequence is TGTGCCAGTAGTACGTCGGGACAAAGGGATCAGCCCCAGCATTTT. The rearrangement uses TRBV19 and TRBJ1-5, with D possibly matching TRBD1 (6 bases). V lost 4 bases, J lost 5 bases, and 15 bases lay in between. Looked up from germline, CDR1 is LNHDA and CDR2 is SQIVND (reference sequence). CDR3 length: 15 residues.

The CDR3, as DNA: TGTGCCAGCAGTTTATGGGGCCCCGAGATGGATTCACCCCTCCACTTT. Residues: CASSLWGPEMDSPLHF. The chain joins TRBV27 to TRBJ1-6; maybe TRBD1 (5 bases). The germline CDR1 and CDR2 sequences are MNHEY and SMNVEV (reference sequence). V was shortened by 1 base and J by 8 bases, with 15 bases between the two germline ends. There are 16 residues in the CDR3.

The chain uses TRBV6-1 and TRBJ2-7; maybe TRBD2 (6 bases). V was pared by 0 bases and J by 0 bases, with 18 bases between. The CDR3 has 18 residues. Looked up from germline, CDR1 is MNHNS and CDR2 is SASEGT. In DNA form, the CDR3 reads TGTGCCAGCAGTGAAGCGCTCGGGGGAGTAGCCTACTCCTACGAGCAGTACTTC. Amino acids: CASSEALGGVAYSYEQYF.